The subject of this entry is one TCR beta chain. Germline V gene sequence: CDR1 SGHRS, CDR2 YFSETQ. CDR3 length equals 15 residues. The ends lost 1 base at V and 4 bases at J; junction bases unmatched: 4. This sample was included in a study of T cell changes during pregnancy in multiple sclerosis. This table comes from immunoSEQ multiplex PCR, and its TCRdb copy is limited to in-frame clones, with some not included. The profile shows about 39,000 clones, 92% of them singletons. This rearrangement joins TRBV5-1 to TRBJ2-3, with 9 nucleotides matching TRBD2. This TCR was sampled from a female donor with multiple sclerosis, enrolled in a pregnancy study. Material: CD8+ T cells from peripheral blood mononuclear cells, obtained before pregnancy. CDR3 protein: CASSLIGGGADTQYF. DNA for the CDR3: TGCGCCAGCAGCTTGATTGGCGGGGGGGCAGATACGCAGTATTTT.